The present T cell receptor beta chain was sequenced within a study of a mutant IDH1 vaccine in newly diagnosed glioma. Study details: Before enrollment, patients got radiotherapy alone, temozolomide alone, or mostly the combination.

Time point meaning: baseline, week 1 (first vaccination visit). Specified treatment: pre-vaccination baseline after standard-of-care therapy. The protocol was immunoSEQ multiplex PCR, while the TCRdb copy is restricted to in-frame clones and leaves out a portion. The sample carries around 92,000 clones, about 90% recorded once. Per germline, CDR1 SGDLS and CDR2 YYNGEE. V dropped 4 bases and J dropped 1; count of bases not matched to a gene: 5. The CDR3 spans 16 residues. The receptor comes from a woman in her 50s with glioma. Sequenced here: PBMCs, sampled from a glioma patient treated with radiotherapy, temozolomide or both. The rearrangement uses TRBV9 and TRBJ2-1; TRBD2 matches 10 bases. DNA of the CDR3: TGTGCCAGCAGCTCGGGACTAGCGCGTTCCTACAATGAGCAGTTCTTC. This encodes CASSSGLARSYNEQFF.